This T cell receptor (beta chain) was captured by sequencing in a study of blood T cell repertoires in COVID-19. Method: immunoSEQ multiplex PCR; TCRdb's copy keeps in-frame clones and lacks some. This table has more than 90,000 clones, 80% to 90% appearing once. CDR3 length equals 15 residues. Germline V gene lookup returns CDR1 SGHDT and CDR2 YYEEEE. The ends lost 6 bases at V and 4 bases at J; junction bases unmatched: 10. The rearrangement uses TRBV5-6 and TRBJ1-1; 9 positions match TRBD1. Specimen: peripheral blood. This receptor was obtained from a man between 65 and 79 years old who had recovered from COVID-19. This CDR3 is CASISGTGIVTEAFF. CDR3 nucleotides: TGTGCCAGCATCTCCGGGACAGGGATCGTCACTGAAGCTTTCTTT.